This T cell receptor beta chain was sequenced for a study of cytomegalovirus exposure and HLA in healthy donors (dated by TCRdb to the late 2010s). About the investigation overall: In an earlier analysis of roughly 590 of the donors, 276 Gb of sequence data and 100 million or so unique TCR beta sequences from about 190 million T cells were reported. Roughly 300 gigabases of sequencing data and tens of millions of unique TCR sequences were included in an early release covering 550 to 800 HLA-typed donors. Among the approximately 430 genotyped donors, approximately 76% belonged to the genetic ancestry cluster associated with self-reported Caucasian donors. The study aimed to test whether cataloging public T cell receptors could reveal signatures of past pathogen exposure. The study profiled the T cell repertoires of fewer than 850 subjects by immunosequencing and related them to cytomegalovirus serostatus. In addition to the first cohort of 666 subjects, a separate validation cohort of around 110 different subjects was used. The study combined high-throughput TCR immunosequencing, statistical association of individual TCRs with disease status, and machine learning to predict cytomegalovirus infection status. A later analysis re-examined previously published TCR beta repertoires from 500 to 700 donors and added high-resolution HLA genotyping to investigate patterns of TCR occurrence. In the later analysis, no new phenotypic data were used to find candidate immune exposures; instead, reliance was placed on TCR beta sequences and their occurrence across donors. To decide whether each TCR beta V gene segment behaved as functional or pseudogenic, an earlier analysis of fewer than 750 of the donors relied on high-throughput TCR beta sequencing. Donor age, sex, ethnicity and CMV serostatus were compiled alongside the repertoire data. A later genetic analysis used genome-wide SNP genotypes for about 60% of the roughly 700 donors, treating that subset as a discovery cohort. Every repertoire in the discovery cohort had been generated on one and the same sequencing platform. HLA typing included class I and class II loci at four-digit resolution. The number of typed donors differed by locus: about 629-630 for A, B, C, DRB1 and DQB1; some 500 for DQA1; approximately 600 for DPA1; and some 430 for DPB1. A handful of DR-DQ haplotypes were handled as single units for association and clustering because linkage in the cohort was strong. Among 300 to 500 genotyped donors of the cohort, an average of roughly 230,000 unique TCR beta nucleotide sequences was sequenced per donor, of which roughly 17% were non-productive. Study-wide findings and limitations: Because counts were too low, 15 or so rarely observed V segments, including chromosome 9 orphons, were excluded from the earlier analysis of 500 to 700 of the donors. Compared with equally common non-associated chains, HLA-associated TCR beta chains in a later analysis were more clonally expanded and had lower generation probabilities. A later analysis found that most CMV-associated TCR beta chains appeared HLA-restricted, with HLA associations seemingly driven largely by CMV exposure. Linkage disequilibrium might explain the correlated functional status among segregating V segments, but an unknown experimental factor could not be ruled out. Broadly in line with IMGT annotations, most TCR beta V segments showed up in productive rearrangements about 90% or about 30% of the time in an earlier analysis of 587 of the donors. Some IMGT-functional V segments, including TRBV6-2 and TRBV6-3, could not be distinguished by the 87-base-pair reads and were therefore excluded. Cytomegalovirus status was reported to be diagnosed by the classifier with high specificity and sensitivity in both the original and validation cohorts. In this cohort, only TCR beta chains were sequenced, and detectable features were limited by the absence of alpha or paired-chain data. A group of highly shared sequence variants was considered likely to be a technical artifact of the sequencing pipeline. A further reported finding was that TCR beta sequences accurately predicted the HLA-A and HLA-B alleles for most subjects in the first cohort. Strong co-occurrence of HLA alleles, especially DR and DQ, made assigning TCR associations to individual alleles difficult. A later genetic analysis reported fewer N-insertions in productive TCRs among donors in an Asian-associated ancestry cluster than the roughly 690-donor mean. In the study, approximately 160 TCR beta chains were listed as associated with cytomegalovirus. Across donors, most TCR sequences were observed very rarely, whereas some public TCRs were present in many individuals. In a later analysis, the rate of TCR association differed among HLA loci, with DRB1 alleles having the most associated TCRs and HLA-C alleles having the fewest. The presence/absence analyses assumed that sequencing depth was roughly uniform across donors, and that assumption may not be true. Three of the identified cytomegalovirus-associated TCR beta chains were confirmed in vitro to be specific for cytomegalovirus antigens. A later genetic analysis associated a missense DCLRE1C variant with V-gene and J-gene trimming of TCR beta chains, and an independent cohort replicated the association. For the cohort, immune exposure information was limited to CMV serostatus. Because HLA typing was unavailable for some donors at each locus, only the typed subset was used in association tests. A later analysis associated approximately 17,000 TCR beta sequences with specific HLA alleles at a false discovery rate of 0.05. According to the authors, the approach could potentially be generalized to other disease states and immunological phenotypes. According to a later analysis, parvovirus B19, influenza, CMV and Epstein-Barr virus appeared linked to several top co-occurrence clusters.

About this clone itself: The antigen it binds to is not known. No base quality information exists; no much larger clone differs at one position.

The cohort consisted of fewer than 700 healthy bone marrow donors. All cohort members were sampled while nominally healthy, although unrecorded immune exposures were likely present. The donor was CMV seronegative and belonged to the group of over 350 seronegative cohort members. Each donor provided a peripheral blood sample, and peripheral blood mononuclear cells were used for TCR beta sequencing. Genomic DNA extraction from the blood cell samples was performed with the Qiagen DNeasy Blood Extraction Kit. The method behind the library was the immunoSEQ multiplex PCR assay. For the multiplex PCR, a mixture combining 60 forward primers for TCR Vbeta segments and 13 reverse primers for TCR Jbeta segments was used. The CDR3 region of rearranged TCR beta genes was amplified from genomic DNA by a multiplex PCR assay. On the Illumina HiSeq System, the amplified TCR beta libraries were sequenced as 87-base-pair reads. Per the original workflow: A later analysis counted tens of millions of unique TCR beta chains across the 550 to 800 repertoires, and roughly 10 million of these chains were shared by at least two donors. Raw reads were error-corrected and collapsed into unique sequences with a nearest-neighbor algorithm that merged closely related sequences to remove PCR and sequencing errors. Alignment of CDR3 sequences to IMGT reference sequences was used to assign V, D and J gene segments. For a sequence to be retained, a match of at least six nucleotides was required to both a V gene segment and a J gene segment. A rearrangement counted as productive if the CDR3 had no stop codons and remained in frame with V and J, and every other rearrangement counted as non-productive. CDR3 was defined by IMGT convention, running from the second conserved V-encoded cysteine to the conserved J-encoded phenylalanine. Sequences without an unambiguous match to a single V gene segment were excluded from the earlier analysis of 450 to 750 of the donors. An earlier analysis of 587 of the donors classified V segments as functional when productive rearrangements were above 56.7% and as segregating when the standard deviation between donors was above 5%. To diagnose cytomegalovirus status from the catalog of TCR beta chain sequences, a statistical classification framework was built. V and J gene assignment, in a later analysis, came from comparing TCR nucleotide sequences with IMGT/GENE-DB human TR gene sequences. The TCRdist pipeline was used in a later analysis to assign CDR3 sequences and most-parsimonious VDJ recombination scenarios. A later analysis defined each TCR beta chain by its CDR3 amino acid sequence plus V-gene family, and excluded reads lacking a unique V-gene family. As a way to deal with suspected cross-contamination and a sequencing artifact, a later analysis dropped 450 to 700 nucleotide sequences that were highly shared and had low generation probability. For each public chain, a later analysis derived a clonal expansion index from normalized ranks of inferred template counts within each repertoire. In a later analysis, generation probabilities were computed using a VDJ recombination model fitted to out-of-frame rearrangements, and the results were checked against IGoR. Hypergeometric tests were used in a later analysis to score TCR-TCR, TCR-HLA and TCR-CMV co-occurrence, with a repertoire-size bias correction applied to the TCR pairs. In a later analysis, false discovery rates were estimated by permuting HLA or CMV assignments 20 times. A later analysis grouped co-occurring TCRs with DBSCAN, adding TCRdist sequence similarity when clustering within HLA-allele-positive subsets. For co-occurrence clustering, repertoires with fewer than 30,000 or more than 120,000 public chains were excluded, along with about five repertoires with anomalous nucleotide sharing. The source is immuneACCESS, and TCRdb retained only in-frame sequences with V and J called. Part of the clones is not carried over; for the studies checked, unresolved V genes explain less than half of this, and the remainder is unexplained. V, J and clone size reflect that table, while D and trimming were determined from the DNA. The sample table holds about 250,000 clones, of which under 90% were seen once. The ten biggest clones cover about 0.3% of the sample.

Its CDR3 holds 16 amino acids, cysteine through phenylalanine. Only the CDR3 DNA stays, 48 bases, in frame from base 1. Via the germline V gene, CDR1 is SNHLY and CDR2 FYNNEI. V and J are truncated by 3 bases and 0 bases respectively, leaving an intervening sequence of 12 bases. The sequence links TRBV2 to TRBJ2-1; perhaps TRBD1 is the D gene, with 6 bases matching. This receptor was taken from a girl aged 2 to 10 in good health and CMV-seronegative. Sequenced: PBMCs. The DNA sequence is TGTGCCAGCAGTGATCCGGGACAACGCTCCTACAATGAGCAGTTCTTC. It translates to CASSDPGQRSYNEQFF.